A single sample gave rise to the 24 T cell receptor beta chains below, sequenced in a study of cytomegalovirus exposure and HLA in healthy donors. PCR primers comprised 60 Vbeta and 13 Jbeta primers. Clones were sequenced by immunoSEQ multiplex PCR, and TCRdb holds only the in-frame ones, with some missing. The sample yields more than 110,000 clones, just under 85% seen once. The specimen sequenced was PBMCs. The receptors were sampled from a man aged 35-49 years in good health and CMV-seropositive.

The rearrangement links TRBV18 to TRBJ2-7, with D tentatively TRBD1 (5 bases). The CDR3 loop spans 15 amino acids. Germline V CDR1 and CDR2: KGHSH, LQKENI. V was trimmed by 2 bases and J by 6 bases, leaving 17 bases between them. CDR3 protein: CASSPIRVGIGEQYF. CDR3 sequence (DNA): TGTGCCAGCTCACCAATCAGGGTGGGAATAGGCGAGCAGTACTTC.

The rearrangement uses TRBV6-6 and TRBJ1-2, with unresolved D. Trimming stripped 4 bases from V and 0 bases from J, with 9 bases between. From germline, CDR1 is MNHNY and CDR2 SVGAGI (reference sequence). The CDR3 length is 14 residues. The CDR3 nucleotides are TGTGCCAGCAGTTCACAGTTAGCTAACTATGGCTACACCTTC. Amino acid sequence: CASSSQLANYGYTF.

This clone was counted once. The J gene is TRBJ1-4, the V gene TRBV2; D unclear. CDR1 is SNHLY and CDR2 is FYNNEI in the germline V gene. The CDR3 is made up of 13 amino acids. V shed 11 bases and J shed 2 bases, with 12 bases lying between them. The CDR3 nucleotides are TGTGCCGCCGGAAGGAGGACTAATGAAAAACTGTTTTTT. Translated: CAAGRRTNEKLFF.

The chain couples TRBV5-3 to TRBJ2-3, with D perhaps TRBD2 (5 bases). TRBV5-3 is annotated as an ORF whose role is uncertain. Trimming removed 2 bases from V and 3 bases from J, with 16 bases in between. The CDR3 consists of 16 residues. The CDR3 here is CARSFLPPRGTDTQYF. For the CDR3, the DNA is TGTGCCAGAAGCTTCCTCCCTCCACGCGGGACAGATACGCAGTATTTT.

This chain uses TRBV6-1 with TRBJ1-2, with a tentative D call TRBD1 (5 bases). Germline-derived CDR1 and CDR2 are MNHNS and SASEGT. V lost 4 bases and J lost 2, with 8 bases in between. The CDR3 sequence is 13 residues long. CDR3 DNA sequence: TGTGCCAGCAGTGCGGGGGGGAACTATGGCTACACCTTC. This encodes CASSAGGNYGYTF.

The genes are TRBV6-1 and TRBJ1-5, with D tentatively TRBD1 (5 bases). V was pared by 4 bases and J by 4 bases, with 8 bases between. The CDR3 has 13 amino acids. Germline-derived CDR1 and CDR2 are MNHNS and SASEGT. The DNA of the CDR3 is TGTGCCAGCAGTGTCAGGGATAATCAGCCCCAGCATTTT. Its translation: CASSVRDNQPQHF.

This chain joins TRBV14 and TRBJ2-5; D remains ambiguous. This CDR3 comprises 14 residues. Looked up from germline, CDR1 is SGHDN and CDR2 is FVKESK. V lost 1 base and J 1 base, leaving 7 bases between the germline ends. CDR3: CASSQGAGQETQYF. The CDR3, as DNA: TGTGCCAGCAGCCAAGGGGCAGGCCAAGAGACCCAGTACTTC.

V and J are TRBV6-5 and TRBJ1-1, with 7 bases matching TRBD1. This CDR3 has 13 residues. V lost 5 bases, J lost 5 bases, and 5 bases stayed unmatched. The germline gives CDR1 MNHEY, CDR2 SVGAGI. CDR3 sequence: CASSLDRVTEAFF. As DNA, the CDR3 is TGTGCCAGCAGTCTAGACAGGGTTACTGAAGCTTTCTTT.

The chain joins TRBV5-6 to TRBJ2-3; tentative D call: TRBD2 (5 bases). Germline CDR1 SGHDT, CDR2 YYEEEE. Trimming pared 1 base from V and 4 bases from J, leaving 10 bases between. The CDR3 contains 14 residues. The CDR3 sequence is CASSLFPGSDTQYF. In nucleotides, the CDR3 is TGTGCCAGCAGCTTGTTCCCGGGGTCAGATACGCAGTATTTT.

CDR3 sequence reads: CASSVGGAADTQYF. CDR3 nucleotide sequence: TGTGCCAGCAGCGTAGGCGGGGCCGCAGATACGCAGTATTTT. J is TRBJ2-3 and V is TRBV9; D is possibly TRBD2 (6 bases). CDR3 length: 14 residues. Between the trimmed V and J ends, which lost 0 bases and 4 bases, there was a span of 9 bases. Germline CDR1 SGDLS, CDR2 YYNGEE.

The rearrangement links TRBV9 to TRBJ1-2, with D tentatively TRBD1 (5 bases). Between the trimmed V and J ends, which lost 0 bases and 6 bases, there was a span of 9 bases. The CDR3 is 13 residues long. Per the germline V gene, CDR1 is SGDLS and CDR2 is YYNGEE. The CDR3 reads CASSVAGTNGYTF. The CDR3 DNA reads TGTGCCAGCAGCGTAGCCGGGACTAATGGCTACACCTTC. The whole variable domain, filled in from reference TRBV9 and TRBJ1-2, reads DSGVTQTPKHLITATGQRVTLRCSPRSGDLSVYWYQQSLDQGLQFLIQYYNGEERAKGNILERFSAQQFPDLHSELNLSSLELGDSALYFCASSVAGTNGYTFGSGTRLTVV.

This sequence joins TRBV18 and TRBJ2-7, with 12 bases fitting TRBD2. The J segment lost 4 bases and the V segment lost 0 bases, leaving 1 base of the junction unmatched. The CDR3 consists of 15 residues. The germline V gene encodes CDR1 KGHSH and CDR2 LQKENI. The DNA of the CDR3 is TGTGCCAGCTCACCACCGACTAGCGGGAGATACGAGCAGTACTTC. Translation gives CASSPPTSGRYEQYF.

The genes are TRBV11-2 and TRBJ2-4; 9 bases fit TRBD2. The CDR3 spans 19 residues. In germline, CDR1 is SGHAT, CDR2 FQNNGV. V shed 2 bases, J shed 0 bases, and the junction held 11 bases outside the gene matches. The CDR3 reads CASSLRWTSVDLAKNIQYF. As DNA, the CDR3 is TGTGCCAGCAGCTTAAGGTGGACTAGCGTCGATTTAGCCAAAAACATTCAGTACTTC. Based on the CDR3 plus reference TRBV11-2 and TRBJ2-4, the full variable domain is EAGVAQSPRYKIIEKRQSVAFWCNPISGHATLYWYQQILGQGPKLLIQFQNNGVVDDSQLPKDRFSAERLKGVDSTLKIQPAKLEDSAVYLCASSLRWTSVDLAKNIQYFGAGTRLSVL.

This rearrangement joins TRBV29-1 to TRBJ2-3; TRBD2 agrees at 14 bases. V lost 4 bases, J lost 3 bases, and 9 bases stayed unmatched. This CDR3 is 17 amino acids long. The V gene's germline CDR1 is SQVTM and CDR2 ANQGSEA. CDR3 DNA sequence: TGCAGCGTTGTTGGGGGACTAGCGGGAGATGTGACAGATACGCAGTATTTT. Its protein is CSVVGGLAGDVTDTQYF.

The gene calls are TRBV9 and TRBJ2-1; D is undetermined. The V end was cut by 3 bases, the J end by 3 bases, with 7 bases between. CDR1 SGDLS and CDR2 YYNGEE come from the germline V gene. This CDR3 comprises 13 residues. The CDR3 region is CASSATDYNEQFF. CDR3 in DNA: TGTGCCAGCAGCGCCACTGACTACAATGAGCAGTTCTTC.

The rearrangement joins TRBV5-6 to TRBJ1-1; TRBD1 matches at 7 bases. Trimming removed 5 bases from V and 3 bases from J; junction bases left unmatched: 13. Germline V gene sequence: CDR1 SGHDT, CDR2 YYEEEE. CDR3 length equals 16 residues. CDR3 sequence (DNA): TGTGCCAGCAGTCCAACAGGGGAAAGTCCCGACACTGAAGCTTTCTTT. Its protein product is CASSPTGESPDTEAFF.

The chain recombines TRBV25-1 with TRBJ2-5; 8 bases are a match to TRBD2. The germline V gene encodes CDR1 MGHDK and CDR2 SYGVNS. The V gene end was trimmed by 3 bases and the J gene end by 1 base; junction bases not matched to a gene: 4. The CDR3 covers 15 residues. Here the CDR3 DNA reads TGTGCCAGCAGTGACGCGGGAGGTGCCCAAGAGACCCAGTACTTC. Its translation is CASSDAGGAQETQYF. The full variable domain, its missing parts supplied by reference TRBV25-1 and TRBJ2-5, is EADIYQTPRYLVIGTGKKITLECSQTMGHDKMYWYQQDPGMELHLIHYSYGVNSTEKGDLSSESTVSRIRTEHFPLTLESARPSHTSQYLCASSDAGGAQETQYFGPGTRLLVL.

CDR3: CASSQGQGSGNTIYF. The CDR3 region has the DNA TGCGCCAGCAGCCAAGGACAGGGATCAGGAAACACCATATATTTT. The genes are TRBV4-1 and TRBJ1-3, with 7 bases matching TRBD1. This CDR3 region has 15 residues. The V and J ends lost 1 base and 4 bases, in that order; junction bases with no gene match: 4. The V gene's germline CDR1 is MGHRA and CDR2 YSYEKL.

The gene calls are TRBV5-1 and TRBJ2-5, with D tentatively TRBD1 (6 bases). V lost 4 bases and J 1 base, leaving 11 bases between the germline ends. Germline CDR1 is SGHRS and CDR2 is YFSETQ. The CDR3 extends over 14 amino acids. CDR3: CASSVGHLQETQYF. CDR3 in DNA: TGCGCCAGCAGCGTGGGACATCTCCAAGAGACCCAGTACTTC.

The table lists this clone with a count of one. The sample carries other DNA sequences with the same CDR3. CDR3 sequence reads: CASTRGPRETQYF. CDR3 nucleotide sequence: TGTGCCAGCACCAGGGGCCCCAGAGAGACCCAGTACTTC. The rearrangement uses TRBV2 and TRBJ2-5; a possible D gene is TRBD1 (6 bases). From germline, CDR1 is SNHLY and CDR2 FYNNEI. The CDR3 is 13 amino acids. Trimming pared 7 bases from V and 4 bases from J, leaving 13 bases between.

The CDR3 DNA reads as TGTGCCAGCAGCCAATTGGCAGGGATTGAAAAACTGTTTTTT. It translates to CASSQLAGIEKLFF. The rearrangement links TRBV14 to TRBJ1-4; tentatively, D is TRBD1 (5 bases). The ends were cut back, 2 bases at V and 7 bases at J, with 11 bases in the middle. CDR1 is SGHDN and CDR2 is FVKESK in the germline V gene. The CDR3 extends over 14 amino acids.

The chain employs TRBV12-5 and TRBJ2-2, with 7 bases identical to TRBD2. Germline trimming cut 0 bases from V and 5 bases from J; bases unmatched to any gene: 3. Germline CDR1 reads LGHNT; CDR2 reads FRNRAP. The CDR3 has 15 amino acids. CDR3 nucleotide sequence: TGTGCTAGTGGTTTGGTATGGGGGGGTACCGGGGAGCTGTTTTTT. This codes for CASGLVWGGTGELFF.

This chain connects TRBV5-4 to TRBJ2-1, with 10 bases matching TRBD1. The CDR3 has 16 residues. V lost 3 bases to trimming and J lost 2 bases; unmatched junction nucleotides: 5. Germline values: CDR1 SGHNT, CDR2 YYREEE (reference sequence). CDR3 in DNA: TGTGCCAGCAGCTACGGACAGGGGGTCGCCTACAATGAGCAGTTCTTC. The encoded protein is CASSYGQGVAYNEQFF.

This rearrangement joins TRBV11-3 to TRBJ2-1; 11 nucleotides align to TRBD1. The CDR3 spans 15 residues. Germline V CDR1 and CDR2: SGHNT, YENEEA. V shed 5 bases and J 3 bases; nucleotides not matched to a gene: 3. CDR3 sequence: CASSPGTGGYNEQFF. The CDR3 nucleotides are TGTGCCAGCAGCCCCGGGACAGGGGGCTACAATGAGCAGTTCTTC.